This T cell receptor beta chain was profiled in a study of blood T cell repertoires in COVID-19 (dated by TCRdb to between 2020 and 2021). Context from the whole study: The collaborator samples originated in the United States, Italy and Spain and spanned the acute and convalescent phases of COVID-19. The material from the prospective study consisted of cDNA or gDNA derived from T cells, B-cell-depleted T cells, or PBMCs. The dataset comprised deeply sampled blood TCRbeta repertoires from subjects exposed to, actively infected with, or recovered from COVID-19. A freely available public database, intended as a resource for researchers studying the immune response to SARS-CoV-2, is where the repertoires were released. Samples came from the ongoing ImmuneRACE study (first 160 participants) plus 1,254 subjects from 6 global collaborators. The sample metadata nearly always contained a de-identified subject ID, COVID-19 status, age in years and sex. Where available, HLA class I and class II types were obtained from metadata supplied by the sample provider rather than from assay-based typing.

Collaborating institutions collected whole blood in K2EDTA tubes following their own protocols. For TCRbeta analysis, collaborator samples were shipped as frozen whole blood, as isolated PBMCs, or as DNA extracted from either sample type. Study-level results and caveats: Clinical and demographic metadata were provided uncurated, with the amount varying by source and participant.

TCRbeta CDR3 regions were amplified from genomic DNA by means of the immunoSEQ Assay, a bias-controlled multiplex PCR. Regarding the original processing steps: Nucleated cell counts per sample were estimated from amplification of reference gene primers within the assay. To quantify the absolute abundance of each unique TCRbeta CDR3 rearrangement, sequence reads were collapsed and filtered. Productive Simpson clonality was computed per sample as the square root of Simpson's diversity index over productive rearrangements. This immuneACCESS table, as held by TCRdb, lists in-frame sequences with V and J called but not all clones. Of the missing ones, under half trace to an unresolved V gene in checked studies; the others have no known cause. V and J calls and clone size are those listed in that table; D and trimming were worked out from the DNA. The sample table holds about 310,000 clones, of which roughly 84% were seen once. The top ten clones comprise 1% of the sample.

In this sample, this clone turned up a few times. What this receptor recognizes is not known. Base qualities are not provided; no much larger clone lies one nucleotide away. From cysteine to phenylalanine, the CDR3 is 17 amino acids long. Solely the CDR3 DNA is kept, with 51 bases framed from the first base. The trim is 2 bases for V and 7 bases for J, with a gap of 19 bases between the germline ends. The germline V gene supplies CDR1 SGHDT and CDR2 YYEEEE. The sequence derives from a man in his fifties with active or convalescent COVID-19. This receptor chain uses TRBV5-6 and TRBJ1-6, with the D segment identity uncertain. The sample taken for sequencing was peripheral blood. The CDR3 corresponds to CASSFLSGRGDNSPLHF. In nucleotide form, the sequence is TGTGCCAGCAGCTTTTTATCGGGGAGAGGAGACAATTCACCCCTCCACTTT.